The 9 T cell receptor beta chains in this list originate from one sample, sequenced in a study of T-cell reconstitution after alpha-beta-depleted transplantation in children. TCRbeta library construction was performed incorporating unique molecular identifiers. MiXCR was run by TCRdb on the PCR reads, yielding one entry per CDR3 protein. The sample contains some 200,000 distinct CDR3 sequences, approximately 8.4% of which appear only once. The sample was PBMCs, mostly from graft donor cells, taken 360 days after TCRalphabeta/CD19-depleted stem cell transplant. The receptors stem from a male patient between 2 and 10 years old who had a stem cell transplant for acute myeloid leukemia, so the T cells may come from the graft donor.

Only a few counts were recorded for this clonotype. The chain couples TRBV20-1 to TRBJ2-2; D gene ambiguous. This CDR3 is built from 13 residues. Trimming left V 1 base short and J 4 bases short, with 7 bases between. CDR1 is DFQATT, CDR2 SNEGSKA, per germline (reference sequence). The CDR3 loop reads CSARGGSTGELFF. The CDR3 coding sequence is TGCAGTGCTAGAGGAGGTTCCACCGGGGAGCTGTTTTTT.

In its sample, this clonotype was seen many times. This chain joins TRBV10-3 and TRBJ2-7; the D gene could be TRBD1 or TRBD2 (5 bases each). With 4 bases removed from V and 2 bases from J, the gap between germline ends came to 15 bases. The CDR3 extends over 15 amino acids. CDR1 ENHRY and CDR2 SYGVKD come from the germline V gene. The CDR3, as DNA: TGTGCCATCAGTGGGACGCCGGGACGGCCCTACGAGCAGTACGTC. It is translated as CAISGTPGRPYEQYV.

There are many counts of this clonotype. The chain employs TRBV20-1 and TRBJ2-3, with TRBD1 matching over 10 bases. Germline V gives CDR1 DFQATT, CDR2 SNEGSKA (reference sequence). The CDR3 is 13 residues long. V trimming: 6 bases; J trimming: 3 bases; junction bases outside the gene matches: 3. Here the CDR3 DNA reads TGCAGTGCCGGACAGGGGGGAACAGATACGCAGTATTTT. Encoded protein: CSAGQGGTDTQYF.

This clonotype was counted many times. This chain joins TRBV24-1 and TRBJ2-5; tentative D call: TRBD2 (6 bases). Germline CDR1 is KGHDR and CDR2 is SFDVKD. This CDR3 region has 15 residues. V was shortened by 2 bases and J by 2 bases, with 11 bases between the two germline ends. CDR3 amino acids: CATSDSGGGQETQYF. In nucleotides, the CDR3 is TGTGCCACCAGTGATTCCGGGGGAGGTCAAGAGACCCAGTACTTC.

This chain connects TRBV15 to TRBJ2-2; D might be TRBD1 (5 bases). Between the trimmed V and J ends, which lost 1 base and 0 bases, there was a span of 18 bases. Germline V gives CDR1 LNHNV, CDR2 YYDKDF (reference sequence). The CDR3 spans 19 residues. The CDR3 spells CATSRGQTLQISNTGELFF. As DNA, the CDR3 is TGTGCCACCAGCAGAGGACAGACACTACAGATATCGAACACCGGGGAGCTGTTTTTT.

The genes are TRBV21-1 and TRBJ2-5; no DNA check was done on the table's D call, TRBD1. TRBV21-1 is tagged as a pseudogene. The CDR3 runs 15 residues. The CDR3 region has the DNA TGTGCCAGCAGCATCCACAGGGGGTGGCAAGAGACCCAGTACTTC. It specifies CASSIHRGWQETQYF.

The sample holds a few counts of this clonotype. The chain carries TRBV5-5 and TRBJ2-3; D unresolved. The CDR3 consists of 14 residues. V lost 4 bases and J lost 5, with 14 bases in between. CDR1 SGHKS and CDR2 YYEKEE come from the germline V gene (reference sequence). CDR3 in amino acids: CASSVDVGLDTQYF. The CDR3 nucleotides read TGTGCCAGCAGCGTTGACGTGGGGTTAGATACGCAGTATTTT. The variable domain in full, with the rest retrieved from reference TRBV5-5 and TRBJ2-3, is DAGVTQSPTHLIKTRGQQVTLRCSPISGHKSVSWYQQVLGQGPQFIFQYYEKEERGRGNFPDRFSARQFPNYSSELNVNALLLGDSALYLCASSVDVGLDTQYFGPGTRLTVL.

This clonotype showed up many times. The CDR3 here is CAISEKQGVYNSPLHF. The CDR3 nucleotides are TGTGCCATCAGTGAGAAACAGGGAGTATATAATTCACCCCTCCACTTT. The chain couples TRBV10-3 to TRBJ1-6; the D gene is possibly TRBD1 (6 bases). CDR1 and CDR2 from the germline V gene are ENHRY and SYGVKD. The CDR3 has 16 amino acids. With 2 bases removed from V and 4 bases from J, the gap between germline ends came to 12 bases.

This clonotype was seen only a few times. The V gene is TRBV29-1, the J gene TRBJ2-7; D is uncertain. The CDR3 sequence is 12 residues long. Germline CDR1 and CDR2: SQVTM and ANQGSEA. V was cut by 5 bases and J by 2 bases, with 10 bases left in between. Here the CDR3 reads CSVRNGTYEQYF. CDR3 sequence (DNA): TGCAGCGTTCGGAACGGAACCTACGAGCAGTACTTC.